Ten or more counts support the clone carrying this T cell receptor (beta chain). Full-length variable regions came from constant-region reverse primers plus semi-nested Nested Universal Primer A PCR. TCRdb recomputed calls from the 5' RACE reads with MiXCR, one row per CDR3 protein. The table shows tens of thousands of distinct CDR3 sequences, with 17% occurring only once. The CDR3 spans 16 residues. V was trimmed by 5 bases and J by 1 base, leaving 17 bases between them. Germline V gene data show CDR1 as SGHTA and CDR2 as FQGNSA. Sequencing input: naive CD4+ T cells sorted from blood. Subset in this sample: naive CD4+ T cells, CD4+CD45RA+CD25-. The chain combines TRBV7-2 with TRBJ1-1, with a tentative D call TRBD1 (5 bases). The receptor's source is a female donor with breast cancer. CDR3 amino acids: CASSKDSIRGNTEAFF. DNA for the CDR3: TGTGCCAGCAGCAAAGACAGTATTAGGGGGAACACTGAAGCTTTCTTT.